This T cell receptor beta chain was obtained from a study of blood T cell repertoires in COVID-19. The CDR3 length is 16 residues. V gave up 4 bases and J gave up 5 bases; unmatched junction bases: 10. Germline CDR1 MDHEN, CDR2 SYDVKM. In the study's own analysis: The authors estimated nucleated cell counts from reference gene primer amplification. The repertoire was sequenced with immunoSEQ multiplex PCR; TCRdb's copy has only in-frame clones and lacks some. V, J and clone size reflect that table, while D and trimming were determined from the DNA. The data contain about 110,000 clones, roughly 85% of them seen just once; the ten biggest clones take up 4% to 5%.

This TCR came from a human donor in a cohort sampled during active COVID-19. V is TRBV28 and J is TRBJ2-3, with 9 bases fitting TRBD2. Source material: peripheral blood. CDR3 nucleotide sequence: TGTGCCAGCAGTTGGAATAGCGGGAGCCGGGGAGATACGCAGTATTTT. Translation: CASSWNSGSRGDTQYF.